This entry describes one T cell receptor (beta chain). Its antigen is currently not known. The input lacks base qualities; no much larger clone sits a single base away. The data belong to a study of cytomegalovirus exposure and HLA in healthy donors (dated by TCRdb to about 2017). With regard to the full study: An earlier analysis of 587 of the donors reported under 300 Gb of sequence data and 95 million to 130 million unique TCR beta sequences obtained from 180 million or so T cells. Using immunosequencing, the study profiled T cell repertoires from roughly 650 subjects and related those repertoires to cytomegalovirus serostatus. Class I and class II HLA loci were covered by the typing at four-digit resolution. A later genetic analysis used genome-wide SNP genotypes for about 60% of the roughly 670 donors, treating that subset as a discovery cohort. Of the 300 to 400 genotyped donors, around 81% fell in the genetic ancestry cluster associated with self-reported Caucasian donors. Rather than using new phenotypic data, the later analysis identified candidate immune exposures from TCR beta sequences and from how often those sequences occurred across donors. A separate validation cohort of about 110 different subjects was used in addition to the roughly 670-subject first cohort. Typing coverage differed by locus: A, B, C, DRB1 and DQB1 were typed in roughly 620-640 donors, DQA1 in 522, DPA1 in 600 to 610, and DPB1 in just under 490. About 320 gigabases of sequencing data and tens of millions of unique TCR sequences were included in an early release covering roughly 600 HLA-typed donors. To predict cytomegalovirus infection status, the study brought together high-throughput TCR immunosequencing, statistical association of individual TCRs with disease status, and machine learning. The aim of the study was to test whether cataloging public T cell receptors could identify signatures of past pathogen exposure. In an earlier analysis of roughly 580 of the donors, high-throughput TCR beta sequencing was used to judge whether each TCR beta V gene segment behaved as functional or pseudogenic. All discovery cohort repertoires had been generated using a single sequencing platform. Roughly 5 DR-DQ haplotypes were handled as single units for association and clustering, since linkage in the cohort was strong. To study patterns of TCR occurrence, a later analysis re-analyzed previously published TCR beta repertoires from 500 to 850 donors and added high-resolution HLA genotyping. Donor age, sex, ethnicity and CMV serostatus were compiled together with the repertoire data. Across around 400 genotyped donors of the cohort, an average of approximately 240,000 unique TCR beta nucleotide sequences per donor were sequenced, and around 19% of those sequences were non-productive. What the study reported, not specific to this receptor: Because the 87-base-pair reads could not distinguish some IMGT-functional V segments, including TRBV6-2 and TRBV6-3, those segments were excluded. The study listed 164 TCR beta chains as associated with cytomegalovirus. Because counts were too low, around 18 rarely observed V segments, including chromosome 9 orphons, were left out of the earlier analysis of several hundred of the donors. The presence/absence analyses assumed that sequencing depth was roughly uniform across donors, and that assumption may not be true. HLA typing was unavailable for some donors at each locus, so association tests used only the typed subset. A group of highly shared sequence variants was considered likely to be a technical artifact of the sequencing pipeline. V-gene and J-gene trimming of TCR beta chains was associated with a missense DCLRE1C variant in a later genetic analysis, and the association was replicated in an independent cohort. A further reported finding was that TCR beta sequences accurately predicted the HLA-A and HLA-B alleles for most subjects in the first cohort. Assigning TCR associations to individual alleles was difficult when HLA alleles, especially DR and DQ, strongly co-occurred. Correlated functional status among segregating V segments might reflect linkage disequilibrium, but an unknown experimental factor could not be ruled out. This cohort had only TCR beta chains sequenced, and the lack of alpha or paired-chain data limited which features could be detected. In a later analysis, HLA-associated TCR beta chains showed more clonal expansion and lower generation probabilities than non-associated chains that were equally common. At a false discovery rate of 0.05, a later analysis linked 16,000 or so TCR beta sequences to specific HLA alleles. While some public TCRs were present in many individuals, most TCR sequences turned up only very rarely across donors. The authors suggested that the approach could potentially be extended to other disease states and immunological phenotypes. Three of the identified cytomegalovirus-associated TCR beta chains were confirmed in vitro to be specific for cytomegalovirus antigens. In an earlier analysis of roughly 500 of the donors, most TCR beta V segments appeared in productive rearrangements about 87% or about 30% of the time, broadly matching IMGT annotations. According to a later analysis, TCR association rates differed among HLA loci, with DRB1 alleles showing the most associated TCRs and HLA-C alleles showing the fewest. The only immune exposure information available for the cohort was CMV serostatus. Compared with the approximately 670-donor mean, donors in an Asian-associated ancestry cluster had fewer N-insertions in productive TCRs, according to a later genetic analysis. A later analysis reported that several top co-occurrence clusters appeared linked to parvovirus B19, influenza, CMV and Epstein-Barr virus. According to a later analysis, most CMV-associated TCR beta chains appeared to be HLA-restricted, and the HLA associations seemed to be driven largely by CMV exposure. The classifier was reported to diagnose cytomegalovirus status with high specificity and sensitivity in both the original and validation cohorts.

At the junction V is shortened by 0 bases and J by 2 bases, with 10 bases in between. Sequences LGHNA (CDR1) and YNFKEQ (CDR2) are obtained from the germline V gene. Including the terminal cysteine and phenylalanine, the CDR3 comprises 15 residues. Here the CDR3 DNA is all that survives: 45 bases in frame from base 1. In total, just over 650 healthy bone marrow donors made up the cohort. At the time of sampling, all cohort members were nominally healthy, though unrecorded immune exposures were likely present. The donor tested CMV seronegative, placing the donor among the 350 or so seronegative members of the cohort. Each donor provided a peripheral blood sample, and peripheral blood mononuclear cells were used for TCR beta sequencing. Genomic DNA was extracted from the blood cell samples with the Qiagen DNeasy Blood Extraction Kit. The method behind the library was the immunoSEQ multiplex PCR assay. For the multiplex PCR, a mixture combining 60 forward primers for TCR Vbeta segments and 13 reverse primers for TCR Jbeta segments was used. The CDR3 region of rearranged TCR beta genes was amplified from genomic DNA with a multiplex PCR assay. On the Illumina HiSeq System, the amplified TCR beta libraries were sequenced as 87-base-pair reads. In the paper's pipeline: In a later analysis, tens of millions of unique TCR beta chains were counted across the roughly 610 repertoires, and roughly 11 million of these chains were shared by at least two donors. Raw reads were error-corrected and collapsed into unique sequences by a nearest-neighbor algorithm in which closely related sequences were merged to remove PCR and sequencing errors. Alignment of CDR3 sequences to IMGT reference sequences was used to assign V, D and J gene segments. For a sequence to be retained, a match of at least six nucleotides was required to both a V gene segment and a J gene segment. A rearrangement counted as productive if the CDR3 had no stop codons and remained in frame with V and J, and every other rearrangement counted as non-productive. CDR3 was defined according to IMGT convention as the region running from the second conserved V-encoded cysteine to the conserved J-encoded phenylalanine. The earlier analysis of more than 450 of the donors excluded sequences that lacked an unambiguous match to a single V gene segment. An earlier analysis of 500 to 600 of the donors classified V segments as functional when productive rearrangements were above 56.7% and as segregating when the standard deviation between donors was above 5%. To diagnose cytomegalovirus status from the catalog of TCR beta chain sequences, a statistical classification framework was built. In a later analysis, TCR nucleotide sequences were compared against IMGT/GENE-DB human TR gene sequences so that V and J genes could be assigned. In a later analysis, CDR3 sequences and most-parsimonious VDJ recombination scenarios were assigned using the TCRdist pipeline. A later analysis defined each TCR beta chain by its CDR3 amino acid sequence plus V-gene family, and excluded reads lacking a unique V-gene family. To address suspected cross-contamination and a sequencing artifact, a later analysis removed under 600 highly shared, low-generation-probability nucleotide sequences. In a later analysis, a clonal expansion index was calculated for each public chain from normalized within-repertoire ranks of inferred template counts. In a later analysis, generation probabilities were computed with a VDJ recombination model fitted to out-of-frame rearrangements, and the resulting probabilities were checked against IGoR. Hypergeometric tests were used in a later analysis to score TCR-TCR, TCR-HLA and TCR-CMV co-occurrence, with a repertoire-size bias correction applied to the TCR pairs. In a later analysis, false discovery rates were estimated by permuting HLA or CMV assignments 20 times. A later analysis grouped co-occurring TCRs with DBSCAN, adding TCRdist sequence similarity when clustering within HLA-allele-positive subsets. For co-occurrence clustering, repertoires with fewer than 30,000 or more than 120,000 public chains were excluded, along with a handful of repertoires with anomalous nucleotide sharing. TCRdb took this table from immuneACCESS and kept in-frame rearrangements with V and J called. Such tables lack part of the clones; where checked against another copy, unresolved V genes explain under half of the gap, and the rest is unexplained. That table gives V, J and clone size, and the DNA gave D and trimming. This sample gives over 100,000 clones in total; around 75% of them show up just once. Clones ranked in the top ten supply approximately 0.9% of the sample.

Specimen: PBMCs. This chain joins TRBV4-2 to TRBJ1-2; the D gene is unclear. This clonotype was obtained from a woman aged 25 to 39 in good health and CMV-seronegative. Here is the DNA: TGTGCCAGCAGCCAAGAATTCAACGCGAACTATGGCTACACCTTC. Its protein product is CASSQEFNANYGYTF.